Following are 9 T cell receptor beta chains from one sample sequenced in a study of memory CD4+ T cells and cytomegalovirus serostatus. Single viable CD3+CD4+CD8-CD45RO+ cells were sorted as the memory CD4+ T cells. Clones were read by immunoSEQ multiplex PCR, and TCRdb kept only the in-frame ones, dropping some. The table records about 50,000 clones, about 73% of them present only once. The material sequenced was memory CD4+ T cells from blood. These receptor sequences come from an adult in good health and CMV-seronegative.

The chain has TRBV5-4 and TRBJ2-3; no clear D gene. Germline V lookup: CDR1 SGHNT, CDR2 YYREEE (reference sequence). The CDR3 extends over 18 amino acids. V was clipped by 4 bases and J by 0 bases, with 21 bases between them. CDR3: CASSPKKLRALSTDTQYF. CDR3 DNA sequence: TGTGCCAGCAGCCCGAAGAAGTTACGGGCGCTCAGCACAGATACGCAGTATTTT.

The rearrangement joins TRBV2 to TRBJ2-1; D is unresolved. The CDR3 contains 16 residues. Germline V lookup: CDR1 SNHLY, CDR2 FYNNEI. V was clipped by 3 bases and J by 0 bases, with 12 bases between them. This CDR3 is CASSDLSRSSYNEQFF. For the CDR3, the DNA is TGTGCCAGCAGTGATTTATCGAGGAGCTCCTACAATGAGCAGTTCTTC. The variable domain in full, with the rest retrieved from reference TRBV2 and TRBJ2-1, is EPEVTQTPSHQVTQMGQEVILRCVPISNHLYFYWYRQILGQKVEFLVSFYNNEISEKSEIFDDQFSVERPDGSNFTLKIRSTKLEDSAMYFCASSDLSRSSYNEQFFGPGTRLTVL.

The genes are TRBV2 and TRBJ2-1; D not resolved. This CDR3 has 13 amino acids. Trimming cost V 8 bases and J 4 bases, with 12 bases left between them. From germline, CDR1 is SNHLY and CDR2 FYNNEI. CDR3 sequence (DNA): TGTGCCAGCCTCTTAGGGCAATACAATGAGCAGTTCTTC. It codes for CASLLGQYNEQFF.

The genes are TRBV11-2 and TRBJ1-2; TRBD1 agrees at 8 bases. The CDR3 is 13 residues long. V shed 5 bases and J 5 bases; nucleotides not matched to a gene: 4. Germline assignment: CDR1 SGHAT and CDR2 FQNNGV. The DNA of the CDR3 is TGTGCCAGCAGCCGTGGACAGGGTTATGGCTACACCTTC. Translating it yields CASSRGQGYGYTF.

This clone was counted between two and nine times. The chain has TRBV2 and TRBJ2-2; D not certain. Germline lookup yields CDR1 SNHLY and CDR2 FYNNEI. The V end was cut by 7 bases, the J end by 0 bases, with 12 bases between. This CDR3 is 15 amino acids long. In DNA, the CDR3 is TGTGCCAGCACCGTCTCGGATACGAACACCGGGGAGCTGTTTTTT. Protein product: CASTVSDTNTGELFF. The whole variable domain, remainder taken from reference TRBV2 and TRBJ2-2, is EPEVTQTPSHQVTQMGQEVILRCVPISNHLYFYWYRQILGQKVEFLVSFYNNEISEKSEIFDDQFSVERPDGSNFTLKIRSTKLEDSAMYFCASTVSDTNTGELFFGEGSRLTVL.

The rearrangement joins TRBV15 to TRBJ2-3; D might be TRBD2 (7 bases). V was clipped by 2 bases and J by 5 bases, with 14 bases between them. This CDR3 is built from 15 residues. CDR1 is LNHNV, CDR2 YYDKDF, per germline (reference sequence). The CDR3 loop is CATSRREVGGDTQYF. The CDR3 DNA reads as TGTGCCACCAGCAGACGGGAGGTAGGGGGAGATACGCAGTATTTT. Drawing the rest from reference TRBV15 and TRBJ2-3, the complete variable domain is DAMVIQNPRYQVTQFGKPVTLSCSQTLNHNVMYWYQQKSSQAPKLLFHYYDKDFNNEADTPDNFQSRRPNTSFCFLDIRSPGLGDTAMYLCATSRREVGGDTQYFGPGTRLTVL.

This clone was detected only a few times. Other DNA sequences from this sample encode an identical CDR3 as well. The V and J genes are TRBV9 and TRBJ2-5, with no clear D. The germline V gene encodes CDR1 SGDLS and CDR2 YYNGEE. Trimming removed 0 bases from V and 2 bases from J, with 5 bases in between. There are 13 residues in the CDR3. The CDR3 sequence: CASSVAPQETQYF. CDR3 sequence (DNA): TGTGCCAGCAGCGTAGCCCCACAAGAGACCCAGTACTTC.

This clone was detected only once. This chain links TRBV7-2 with TRBJ2-1; 7 nucleotides match TRBD1. In germline, CDR1 is SGHTA, CDR2 FQGNSA. Losses at the gene ends were 4 bases for V and 0 bases for J; bases not matched to a gene: 3. CDR3 length equals 15 residues. Here the CDR3 reads CASSSGQSSYNEQFF. CDR3 nucleotides: TGTGCCAGCAGCTCGGGACAGAGCTCCTACAATGAGCAGTTCTTC. Combining the CDR3 with reference TRBV7-2 and TRBJ2-1 gives the whole variable domain GAGVSQSPSNKVTEKGKDVELRCDPISGHTALYWYRQSLGQGLEFLIYFQGNSAPDKSGLPSDRFSAERTGGSVSTLTIQRTQQEDSAVYLCASSSGQSSYNEQFFGPGTRLTVL.

This clone occurred a few times. The chain has TRBV30 and TRBJ1-5; maybe TRBD1 (6 bases). Germline values: CDR1 GTSNPN, CDR2 SVGIG (reference sequence). The V and J ends lost 2 bases and 4 bases respectively, with 6 bases between them. This CDR3 spans 12 amino acids. CDR3 in DNA: TGTGCCTGGAGTCAGGGGAATCAGCCCCAGCATTTT. Translated, it gives CAWSQGNQPQHF.